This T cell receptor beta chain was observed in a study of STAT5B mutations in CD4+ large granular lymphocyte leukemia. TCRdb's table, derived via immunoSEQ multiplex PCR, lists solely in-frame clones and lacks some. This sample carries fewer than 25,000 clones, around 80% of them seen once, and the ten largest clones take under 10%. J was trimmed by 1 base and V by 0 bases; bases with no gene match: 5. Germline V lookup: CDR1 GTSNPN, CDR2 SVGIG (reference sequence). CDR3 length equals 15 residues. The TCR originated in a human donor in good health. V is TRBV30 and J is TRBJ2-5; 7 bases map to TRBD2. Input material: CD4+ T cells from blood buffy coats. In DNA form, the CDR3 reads TGTGCCTGGAGTGTACAGCGGGGTGCCCAAGAGACCCAGTACTTC. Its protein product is CAWSVQRGAQETQYF.